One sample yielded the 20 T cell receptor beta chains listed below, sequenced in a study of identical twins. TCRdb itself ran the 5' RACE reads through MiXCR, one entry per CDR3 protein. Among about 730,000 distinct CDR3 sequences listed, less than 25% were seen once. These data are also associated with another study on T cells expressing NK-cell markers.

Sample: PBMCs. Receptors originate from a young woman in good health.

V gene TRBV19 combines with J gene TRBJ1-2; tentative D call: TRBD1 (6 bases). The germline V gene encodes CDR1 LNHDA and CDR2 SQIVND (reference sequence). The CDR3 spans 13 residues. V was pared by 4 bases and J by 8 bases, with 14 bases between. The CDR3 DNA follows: TGTGCCAGTAGTAATGGGGACACACCGGGCTACACCTTC. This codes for CASSNGDTPGYTF.

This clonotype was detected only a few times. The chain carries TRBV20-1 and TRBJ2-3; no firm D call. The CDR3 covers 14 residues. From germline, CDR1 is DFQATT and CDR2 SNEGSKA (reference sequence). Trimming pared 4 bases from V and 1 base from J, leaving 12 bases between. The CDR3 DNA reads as TGCAGTGCTATTAGTATACGCCGCACAGATACGCAGTATTTT. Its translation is CSAISIRRTDTQYF.

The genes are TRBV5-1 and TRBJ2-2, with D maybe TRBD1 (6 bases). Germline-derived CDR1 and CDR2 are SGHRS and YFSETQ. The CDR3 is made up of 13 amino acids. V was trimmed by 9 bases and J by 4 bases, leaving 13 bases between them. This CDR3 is CATRQDLTGELFF. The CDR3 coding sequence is TGCGCCACCAGACAGGATCTCACCGGGGAGCTGTTTTTT. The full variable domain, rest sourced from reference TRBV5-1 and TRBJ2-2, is KAGVTQTPRYLIKTRGQQVTLSCSPISGHRSVSWYQQTPGQGLQFLFEYFSETQRNKGNFPGRFSGRQFSNSRSEMNVSTLELGDSALYLCATRQDLTGELFFGEGSRLTVL.

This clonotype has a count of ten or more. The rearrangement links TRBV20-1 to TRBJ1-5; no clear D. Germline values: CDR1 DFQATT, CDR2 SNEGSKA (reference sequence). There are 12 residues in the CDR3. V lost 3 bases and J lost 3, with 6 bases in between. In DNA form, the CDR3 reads TGCAGTGCTAGTAGGAACAATCAGCCCCAGCATTTT. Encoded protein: CSASRNNQPQHF.

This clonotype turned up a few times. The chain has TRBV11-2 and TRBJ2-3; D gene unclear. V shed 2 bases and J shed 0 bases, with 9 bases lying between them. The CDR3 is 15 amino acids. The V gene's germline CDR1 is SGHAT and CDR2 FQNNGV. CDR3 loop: CASSLIRSSTDTQYF. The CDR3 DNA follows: TGTGCCAGCAGCTTAATTCGATCTAGCACAGATACGCAGTATTTT.

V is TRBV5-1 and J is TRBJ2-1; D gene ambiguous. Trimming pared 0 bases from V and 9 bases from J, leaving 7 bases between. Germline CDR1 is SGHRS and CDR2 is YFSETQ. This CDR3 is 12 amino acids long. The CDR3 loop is CASSLDSFEQFF. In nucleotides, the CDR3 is TGCGCCAGCAGCTTGGATAGCTTTGAGCAGTTCTTC.

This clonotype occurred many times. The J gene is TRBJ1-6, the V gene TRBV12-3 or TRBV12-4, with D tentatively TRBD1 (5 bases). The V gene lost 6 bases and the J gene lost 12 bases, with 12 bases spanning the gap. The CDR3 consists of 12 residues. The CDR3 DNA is TGTGCCAGCAGCCAGGAGCAGGGACCCCTCCACTTT. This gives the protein CASSQEQGPLHF.

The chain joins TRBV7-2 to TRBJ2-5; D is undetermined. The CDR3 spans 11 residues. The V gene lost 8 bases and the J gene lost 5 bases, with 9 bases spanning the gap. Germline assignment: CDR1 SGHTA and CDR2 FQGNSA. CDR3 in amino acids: CASGSWETQYF. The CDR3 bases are TGTGCCAGCGGAAGCTGGGAGACCCAGTACTTC.

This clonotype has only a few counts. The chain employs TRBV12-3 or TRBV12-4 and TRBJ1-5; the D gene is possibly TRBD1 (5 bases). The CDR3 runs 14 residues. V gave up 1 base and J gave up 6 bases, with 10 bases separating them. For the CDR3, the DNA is TGTGCCAGCAGTTTAGGGGGGACCTCTCAGCCCCAGCATTTT. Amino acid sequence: CASSLGGTSQPQHF.

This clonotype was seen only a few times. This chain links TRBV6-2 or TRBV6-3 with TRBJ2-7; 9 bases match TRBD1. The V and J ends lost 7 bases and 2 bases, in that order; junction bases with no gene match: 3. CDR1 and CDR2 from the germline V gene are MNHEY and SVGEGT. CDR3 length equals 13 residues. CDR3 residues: CASTNRGPYEQYF. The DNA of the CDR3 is TGTGCCAGCACTAACAGGGGGCCCTACGAGCAGTACTTC.

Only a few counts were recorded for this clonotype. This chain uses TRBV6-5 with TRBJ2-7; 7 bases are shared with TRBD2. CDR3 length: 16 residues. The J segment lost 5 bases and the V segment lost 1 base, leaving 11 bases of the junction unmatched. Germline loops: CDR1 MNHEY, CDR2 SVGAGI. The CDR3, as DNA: TGTGCCAGCAGTTACTTTGCTAGCGGAGGTAGCGACGAGCAGTACTTC. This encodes CASSYFASGGSDEQYF.

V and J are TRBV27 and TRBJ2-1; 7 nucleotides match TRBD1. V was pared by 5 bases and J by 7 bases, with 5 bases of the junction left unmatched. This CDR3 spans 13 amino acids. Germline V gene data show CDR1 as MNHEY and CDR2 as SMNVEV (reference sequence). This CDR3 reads CASSGSQGNEQFF. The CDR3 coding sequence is TGTGCCAGCAGTGGATCACAGGGGAATGAGCAGTTCTTC.

The CDR3: CSVEDWRDSYMNTEAFF. The CDR3 DNA follows: TGCAGCGTTGAAGATTGGAGGGACAGCTACATGAACACTGAAGCTTTCTTT. The gene calls are TRBV29-1 and TRBJ1-1; 7 bases match TRBD1. This CDR3 contains 17 residues. Looked up from germline, CDR1 is SQVTM and CDR2 is ANQGSEA. Losses at the gene ends were 0 bases for V and 0 bases for J; bases not matched to a gene: 10. Drawing the rest from reference TRBV29-1 and TRBJ1-1, the complete variable domain is SAVISQKPSRDICQRGTSLTIQCQVDSQVTMMFWYRQQPGQSLTLIATANQGSEATYESGFVIDKFPISRPNLTFSTLTVSNMSPEDSSIYLCSVEDWRDSYMNTEAFFGQGTRLTVV.

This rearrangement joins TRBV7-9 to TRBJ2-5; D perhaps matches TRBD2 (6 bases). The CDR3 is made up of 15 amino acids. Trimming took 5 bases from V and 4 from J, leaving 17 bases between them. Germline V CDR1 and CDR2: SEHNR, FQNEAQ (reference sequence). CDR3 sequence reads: CASSGRDSALETQYF. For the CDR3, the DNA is TGTGCCAGCAGCGGACGGGACTCAGCGTTAGAGACCCAGTACTTC.

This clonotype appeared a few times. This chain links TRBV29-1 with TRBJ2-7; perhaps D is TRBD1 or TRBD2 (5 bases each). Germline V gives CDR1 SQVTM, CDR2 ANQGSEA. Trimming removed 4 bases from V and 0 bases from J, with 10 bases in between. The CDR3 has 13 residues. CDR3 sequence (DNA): TGCAGCGTTGTAGGGACCTACTCCTACGAGCAGTACTTC. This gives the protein CSVVGTYSYEQYF.

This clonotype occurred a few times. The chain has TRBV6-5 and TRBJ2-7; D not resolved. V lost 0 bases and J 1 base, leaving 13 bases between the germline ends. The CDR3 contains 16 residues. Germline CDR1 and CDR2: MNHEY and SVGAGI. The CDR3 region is CASSYSGPYLSYEQYF. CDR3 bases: TGTGCCAGCAGTTACTCTGGTCCATACCTTTCCTACGAGCAGTACTTC.

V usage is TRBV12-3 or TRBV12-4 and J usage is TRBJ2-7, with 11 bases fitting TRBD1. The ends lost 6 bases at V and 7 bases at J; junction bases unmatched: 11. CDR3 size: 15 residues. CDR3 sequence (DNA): TGTGCCAGCAGCCTCCCGGGACAGGGGGTAGAAGAGCAGTACTTC. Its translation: CASSLPGQGVEEQYF.

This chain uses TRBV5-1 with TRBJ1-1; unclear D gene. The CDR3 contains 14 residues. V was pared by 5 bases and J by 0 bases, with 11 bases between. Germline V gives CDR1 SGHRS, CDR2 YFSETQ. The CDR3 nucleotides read TGCGCCAGCAGACCGGACCAAATGAACACTGAAGCTTTCTTT. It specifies CASRPDQMNTEAFF.

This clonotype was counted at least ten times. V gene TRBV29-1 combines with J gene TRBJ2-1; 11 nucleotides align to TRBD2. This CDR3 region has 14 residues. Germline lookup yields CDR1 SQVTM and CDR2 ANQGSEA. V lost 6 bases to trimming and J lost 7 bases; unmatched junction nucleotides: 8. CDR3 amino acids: CSVSLAGGTNEQFF. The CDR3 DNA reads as TGCAGCGTGTCCTTAGCGGGAGGGACAAATGAGCAGTTCTTC.

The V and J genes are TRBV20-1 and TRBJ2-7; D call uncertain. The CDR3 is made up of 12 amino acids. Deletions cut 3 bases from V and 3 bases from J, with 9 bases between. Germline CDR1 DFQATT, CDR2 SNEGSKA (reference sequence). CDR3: CSASLRSYEQYF. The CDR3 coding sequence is TGCAGTGCTAGTCTCCGGAGCTACGAGCAGTACTTC.